The clone carrying this T cell receptor beta chain was detected a few times. The antigen is not known. The data are from a study of CD8 T cell repertoires and HIV-1 epitope variants. Study summary: Tested: three Gag epitope families, Nef HW9 and YT9. Overall study findings and caveats: The TAALDMSHF plasma variant had no responses, unlike KF9 (about five clonotypes) and HW9 (one).

Trimming took 3 bases from V and 3 from J, leaving 12 bases between them. Germline V CDR1 and CDR2: MNHEY, SMNVEV (reference sequence). The CDR3 is 14 residues long. Sequencing used immunoSEQ multiplex PCR; TCRdb keeps in-frame clones, though not all of them. The sample includes some 5,000 clones, about three fifths of them seen just once. This clonotype was obtained from a male donor with HIV. The sequencing input was cultured CD8+ T cells derived from PBMCs. The chain is built from TRBV27 and TRBJ2-7; D is ambiguous. The CDR3 protein is CASSFGPEDYEQYF. In DNA, the CDR3 is TGTGCCAGCAGTTTCGGGCCGGAAGACTACGAGCAGTACTTC.